A selection of T cell receptor beta chains follows, all from one sample in a study of CD8 T cells in ankylosing spondylitis. TCRdb re-called the 5' RACE reads with MiXCR, one entry per CDR3 protein. The data hold over 400,000 distinct CDR3 sequences, with about 25% observed a single time. Material for sequencing was blood, either unsorted or a sorted T cell fraction (not recorded which). These TCRs come from a male donor with ankylosing spondylitis. Each CDR3 is given with its conserved first and last residue. The D gene is left open where the match is weak. Clone size, where shown, is once, few, many, or a class for clones that have expanded.

J gene: TRBJ2-2; D gene: .; V gene: TRBV20-1; clone size: once; CDR3 protein: CSAPVVQGRAGELFF; CDR3 DNA: TGCAGTGCCCCCGTGGTTCAGGGTAGGGCCGGGGAGCTGTTTTTT
J gene: TRBJ2-1; D gene: TRBD2; V gene: TRBV2; clone size: .; CDR3 protein: CASTQGLAMYYNEQFF; CDR3 DNA: TGTGCCAGCACCCAAGGACTAGCGATGTACTACAATGAGCAGTTCTTC
J gene: TRBJ1-6; D gene: TRBD1; V gene: TRBV4-2; clone size: few; CDR3 protein: CASSLGQAERLAPLHF; CDR3 DNA: TGTGCCAGCAGCCTCGGACAGGCAGAACGGCTGGCGCCCCTCCACTTT
J gene: TRBJ1-1; D gene: .; V gene: TRBV11-3; clone size: .; CDR3 protein: CSSSRRSTEAFF; CDR3 DNA: TGTTCCAGCAGCCGCAGAAGCACTGAAGCTTTCTTT
J gene: TRBJ1-4; D gene: TRBD1; V gene: TRBV12-3/TRBV12-4; clone size: .; CDR3 protein: CASSRLQGASEKLFF; CDR3 DNA: TGTGCCAGCAGCCGACTCCAGGGGGCGAGTGAAAAACTGTTTTTT
J gene: TRBJ2-1; D gene: .; V gene: TRBV25-1; clone size: .; CDR3 protein: CASSDPWTSEQFF; CDR3 DNA: TGTGCCAGCAGTGACCCCTGGACAAGTGAGCAGTTCTTC
J gene: TRBJ1-3; D gene: .; V gene: TRBV20-1; clone size: many; CDR3 protein: CSASDETTIYF; CDR3 DNA: TGCAGTGCTAGCGATGAAACAACCATATATTTT
J gene: TRBJ2-1; D gene: TRBD2; V gene: TRBV20-1; clone size: .; CDR3 protein: CSALDFGLAGVVGEQFF; CDR3 DNA: TGCAGTGCTCTCGATTTCGGACTAGCGGGAGTGGTTGGTGAGCAGTTCTTC
J gene: TRBJ1-1; D gene: .; V gene: TRBV2; clone size: few; CDR3 protein: CASSEQVETEAFF; CDR3 DNA: TGTGCCAGCAGTGAACAGGTTGAAACTGAAGCTTTCTTT
J gene: TRBJ2-1; D gene: TRBD2; V gene: TRBV12-3/TRBV12-4; clone size: .; CDR3 protein: CASSKPGLAEQFF; CDR3 DNA: TGTGCCAGCAGTAAGCCGGGACTAGCCGAGCAGTTCTTC
J gene: TRBJ2-1; D gene: TRBD1; V gene: TRBV15; clone size: once; CDR3 protein: CATSRLRQGYNEQFF; CDR3 DNA: TGTGCCACCAGCAGACTGAGACAGGGGTACAATGAGCAGTTCTTC
J gene: TRBJ2-1; D gene: TRBD1; V gene: TRBV18; clone size: once; CDR3 protein: CASSKTTGTGGPNEQFF; CDR3 DNA: TGTGCCAGCTCAAAAACGACCGGGACAGGGGGTCCGAATGAGCAGTTCTTC
J gene: TRBJ1-1; D gene: TRBD1; V gene: TRBV7-9; clone size: .; CDR3 protein: CASTIQGVTEAFF; CDR3 DNA: TGTGCCAGCACCATACAGGGGGTCACTGAAGCTTTCTTT
J gene: TRBJ1-3; D gene: .; V gene: TRBV11-2; clone size: few; CDR3 protein: CCGNTIYF; CDR3 DNA: TGTTGTGGAAACACCATATATTTT
J gene: TRBJ1-1; D gene: .; V gene: TRBV2; clone size: .; CDR3 protein: CASSEAGTGRGTEAFF; CDR3 DNA: TGTGCCAGCAGTGAAGCAGGGACCGGGCGTGGCACTGAAGCTTTCTTT
J gene: TRBJ1-1; D gene: TRBD1; V gene: TRBV10-3; clone size: few; CDR3 protein: CAISRPGGGTEAFF; CDR3 DNA: TGTGCCATCAGTCGCCCAGGGGGTGGCACTGAAGCTTTCTTT
J gene: TRBJ2-5; D gene: TRBD2; V gene: TRBV20-1; clone size: few; CDR3 protein: CSARLAGRVETQYF; CDR3 DNA: TGCAGTGCAAGACTAGCGGGGAGGGTAGAGACCCAGTACTTC
J gene: TRBJ2-5; D gene: .; V gene: TRBV25-1; clone size: .; CDR3 protein: CASGGLPGTEETQYF; CDR3 DNA: TGTGCCAGCGGAGGTCTTCCCGGGACGGAAGAGACCCAGTACTTC
J gene: TRBJ2-3; D gene: .; V gene: TRBV7-9; clone size: many; CDR3 protein: CASSSPIGTDTQYF; CDR3 DNA: TGTGCCAGCAGTTCCCCCATCGGCACAGATACGCAGTATTTT
J gene: TRBJ2-2; D gene: .; V gene: TRBV5-1; clone size: .; CDR3 protein: CASSLHGGSNTGELFF; CDR3 DNA: TGCGCCAGCAGCTTGCACGGCGGTTCGAACACCGGGGAGCTGTTTTTT
J gene: TRBJ2-3; D gene: .; V gene: TRBV20-1; clone size: .; CDR3 protein: CSASGVRDTQYF; CDR3 DNA: TGCAGTGCTAGCGGGGTCAGAGATACGCAGTATTTT
J gene: TRBJ2-2; D gene: TRBD2; V gene: TRBV20-1; clone size: few; CDR3 protein: CSARDSKREYTGELFF; CDR3 DNA: TGCAGTGCTAGAGATAGCAAGCGGGAGTATACCGGGGAGCTGTTTTTT
J gene: TRBJ2-1; D gene: TRBD2; V gene: TRBV5-1; clone size: .; CDR3 protein: CASSLARASGMDVNEQFF; CDR3 DNA: TGCGCCAGCAGCTTGGCCCGGGCTAGCGGGATGGATGTCAATGAGCAGTTCTTC
J gene: TRBJ2-2; D gene: TRBD1; V gene: TRBV20-1; clone size: .; CDR3 protein: CSARQAGGTGELFF; CDR3 DNA: TGCAGTGCCCGACAGGCAGGGGGAACCGGGGAGCTGTTTTTT
J gene: TRBJ2-1; D gene: .; V gene: TRBV5-6; clone size: few; CDR3 protein: CASSLALSGQQFF; CDR3 DNA: TGTGCCAGCAGCTTGGCTCTCTCGGGTCAGCAGTTCTTC
J gene: TRBJ1-2; D gene: .; V gene: TRBV29-1; clone size: few; CDR3 protein: CSVEDSFGDPF; CDR3 DNA: TGCAGCGTTGAAGATAGTTTCGGTGACCCATTC
J gene: TRBJ2-2; D gene: .; V gene: TRBV18; clone size: .; CDR3 protein: CASSPGVMLVDTGELFF; CDR3 DNA: TGTGCCAGCTCACCCGGGGTTATGCTGGTAGACACCGGGGAGCTGTTTTTT
J gene: TRBJ2-3; D gene: TRBD2; V gene: TRBV20-1; clone size: few; CDR3 protein: CSALPGLAGVVGGTDTQYF; CDR3 DNA: TGCAGTGCTCTTCCGGGACTAGCGGGAGTAGTCGGTGGGACAGATACGCAGTATTTT
J gene: TRBJ2-3; D gene: .; V gene: TRBV3-1; clone size: few; CDR3 protein: CASSQGGHVADTQYF; CDR3 DNA: TGTGCCAGCAGCCAAGGAGGACATGTCGCAGATACGCAGTATTTT
J gene: TRBJ1-2; D gene: .; V gene: TRBV20-1; clone size: .; CDR3 protein: CSATADSRAYGYTF; CDR3 DNA: TGCAGTGCAACCGCTGACAGCAGGGCCTATGGCTACACCTTC